These T cell receptor beta chains were read from a single sample in a study of response to subunit inactivated influenza vaccine. MiXCR, applied by TCRdb to the RT-PCR reads, yields one record per CDR3 protein. The sample lists around 530,000 distinct CDR3 sequences; approximately 17% were seen once. The source material was CD4+ T cells sorted from PBMCs, sampled less than 30 months after vaccination. The receptor set was obtained from a man between 50 and 70 years old who received an inactivated influenza vaccine. The CDR3 runs from the conserved cysteine through the conserved F or W. Each record gives: V gene, clone size, D gene, J gene, CDR3 DNA, CDR3 protein. A D gene is named only where the DNA matches it firmly. Not every row has a clone size; where given, it reads once, few, many or a size class.

TRBV6-2/TRBV6-3	few	NA	TRBJ2-2	TGTGCCAGCAGTCGAAGTACTAACACCGGGGAGCTGTTTTTT	CASSRSTNTGELFF
TRBV12-3/TRBV12-4	few	NA	TRBJ1-5	TGTGCCAGCACTTGGGGGGATCAGCCCCAGCATTTT	CASTWGDQPQHF
TRBV20-1	NA	TRBD1	TRBJ2-5	TGCAGTGCTAGAGAAATCCGGGACAGGGTACCTGGGGCCCAGTACTTC	CSAREIRDRVPGAQYF
TRBV12-3/TRBV12-4	few	TRBD2	TRBJ2-2	TGTGCCAGCAGTCCCGGGGGGGGCGACACCGGGGAGCTGTTTTTT	CASSPGGGDTGELFF
TRBV3-1	NA	NA	TRBJ1-5	TGTGCCAGCAGCCAAGCGACGGTGGGCCAGCCCCAGCATTTT	CASSQATVGQPQHF
TRBV12-3/TRBV12-4	few	NA	TRBJ1-6	TGTGCCAGCAGTCCACAGGGTCGCCGAAATCCACCCCTCCACTTT	CASSPQGRRNPPLHF
TRBV11-2	few	NA	TRBJ2-1	TGTGCCAGCAGCCCCACTCGACAGCCCCCTAAGCAGTTCTTC	CASSPTRQPPKQFF
TRBV28	NA	TRBD2	TRBJ2-5	TGTGCCAGCAGTGTTAGCGGGGCCTTAATGCAAGAGACCCAGTACTTC	CASSVSGALMQETQYF
TRBV7-2	many	NA	TRBJ2-3	TGTGCCAGCAGCTTAGCCAGCAGATTCACAGATACGCAGTATTTT	CASSLASRFTDTQYF
TRBV28	few	NA	TRBJ1-5	TGTGCCAGCAGAAGGGACGGGAATCAGCCCCAGCATTTT	CASRRDGNQPQHF
TRBV7-9	NA	NA	TRBJ2-5	TGTGCCAGCAGCTTAGACGGGAGTGGCCGGGAGACCCAGTACTTC	CASSLDGSGRETQYF
TRBV6-5	NA	TRBD2	TRBJ2-7	TGTGCCAGCAGTTCCCCTGTCCGGGAGGGAATCTACGAGCAGTACTTC	CASSSPVREGIYEQYF
TRBV10-3	NA	NA	TRBJ1-6	TGTGCCATCAGTGATACAACCGCCGGGCCTTATAATTCACCCCTCCACTTT	CAISDTTAGPYNSPLHF
TRBV20-1	NA	NA	TRBJ1-2	TGCAGCCTAACACGGGCGGGACCCTTATCTAACTATGGCTACACCTTC	CSLTRAGPLSNYGYTF
TRBV11-2	NA	TRBD2	TRBJ2-7	TGTGCCAGCAGACTTGCACCCCCAGTCATCGGGACTAGCGGGGAGTACTACGAGCAGTACTTC	CASRLAPPVIGTSGEYYEQYF
TRBV4-1	NA	TRBD2	TRBJ2-4	TGCGCCAGCAGCCCCCTCGGCGGGGGTAATTTAGCCAAAAACATTCAGTACTTC	CASSPLGGGNLAKNIQYF
TRBV6-1	NA	NA	TRBJ2-7	TGTGCCAGCAGGACTGGACAGAACTCCTACGAGCAGTACTTC	CASRTGQNSYEQYF
TRBV7-2	few	NA	TRBJ1-2	TGTGCCAGCAGCCCCGGGCGGGGGGGCTATGGCTACACCTTC	CASSPGRGGYGYTF
TRBV3-1	few	NA	TRBJ2-2	TGTGCCAGCAGCCGACCGGGACTGAACACCGGGGAGCTGTTTTTT	CASSRPGLNTGELFF
TRBV4-3	NA	NA	TRBJ1-1	TGCGCCAGCAGCCAAGGGGTCCGCGGGGACACTGAAGCTTTCTTT	CASSQGVRGDTEAFF
TRBV6-5	few	NA	TRBJ2-7	TGTGCCAGCAGTTACTCGAAGATAGGCGCGAGGTACGAGCAGTACTTC	CASSYSKIGARYEQYF
TRBV6-1	NA	TRBD1	TRBJ2-7	TGTGCCAGCACCAGAGGACAGGTCTCCTACGAGCAGTACTTC	CASTRGQVSYEQYF
TRBV5-1	NA	NA	TRBJ2-3	TGCGCCAGCAGCTTGGATCCGAGGAGGGGGTTAGCAGATACGCAGTATTTT	CASSLDPRRGLADTQYF
TRBV7-9	many	TRBD2	TRBJ2-7	TGTGCCAGCAGCTTGACTAGCGGAACCTACGAGCAGTACTTC	CASSLTSGTYEQYF
TRBV10-3	many	TRBD1	TRBJ2-1	TGTGCCATCAGGAATCTACAGGGGGGCGAGCAGTTCTTC	CAIRNLQGGEQFF
TRBV4-3	few	NA	TRBJ1-3	TGCGCCAGCAGCCTCCAACTTGGAAACACCATATATTTT	CASSLQLGNTIYF
TRBV7-2	few	NA	TRBJ1-5	TGTGCCAGCAGCGCCTTCCCGGACAGCAATCAGCCCCAGCATTTT	CASSAFPDSNQPQHF
TRBV14	NA	NA	TRBJ2-1	TGTGCCAGCAGCCAAGTCAGTCCCACCTACAATGAGCAGTTCTTC	CASSQVSPTYNEQFF
TRBV11-3	NA	NA	TRBJ1-1	TGTGCCAGCAGCTTAGTTACAACCCTGAGAACTGAAGCTTTCTTT	CASSLVTTLRTEAFF
TRBV6-1	NA	TRBD1	TRBJ1-2	TGTGCCAGCAGTGTGGACAGGAGTTATGGCTACACCTTC	CASSVDRSYGYTF
TRBV28	few	TRBD1	TRBJ2-7	TGTGCCAGCAGTTCCCCGGGACAGACATACTACGAGCAGTACTTC	CASSSPGQTYYEQYF
TRBV29-1	few	TRBD1	TRBJ2-7	TGCAGCGTCGAAATCGGGACAGGGGGTTACGAGCAGTACTTC	CSVEIGTGGYEQYF
TRBV6-1	NA	NA	TRBJ2-3	TGTGCCAGCACGGCCAGTGGACCTAGCACAGATACGCAGTATTTT	CASTASGPSTDTQYF
TRBV20-1	NA	NA	TRBJ2-1	TGCAGTGCTAGAGATCTCGGCCAGCGGCCCTACAATGAGCAGTTCTTC	CSARDLGQRPYNEQFF
TRBV4-1	few	TRBD2	TRBJ2-1	TGCGCCAGCAGCCCAAGCGGGGGGGCCGGGGGAAATGAGCAGTTCTTC	CASSPSGGAGGNEQFF
TRBV12-3/TRBV12-4	few	TRBD2	TRBJ2-7	TGTGCCAGCAGTTCAGATCTAGCGGGAGACTCCTACGAGCAGTACTTC	CASSSDLAGDSYEQYF
TRBV7-9	few	NA	TRBJ2-3	TGTGCCAGCAGCAACATCATGGGGAGCGGAGTCACAGATACGCAGTATTTT	CASSNIMGSGVTDTQYF